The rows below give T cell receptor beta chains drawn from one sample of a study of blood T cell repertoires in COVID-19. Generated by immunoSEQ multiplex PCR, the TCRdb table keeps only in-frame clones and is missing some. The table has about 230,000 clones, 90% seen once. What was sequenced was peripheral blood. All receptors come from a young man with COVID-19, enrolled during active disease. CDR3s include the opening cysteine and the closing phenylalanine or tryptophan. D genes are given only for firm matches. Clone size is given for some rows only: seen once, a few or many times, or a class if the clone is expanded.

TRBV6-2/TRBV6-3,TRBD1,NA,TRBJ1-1,CASSPGTGSREAFF,TGTGCCAGCAGCCCCGGGACAGGGAGCCGTGAAGCTTTCTTT
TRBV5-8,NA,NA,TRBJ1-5,CASSFRYRQINQPQHF,TGTGCCAGCAGCTTCCGGTACAGGCAAATCAATCAGCCCCAGCATTTT
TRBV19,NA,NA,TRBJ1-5,CASGSRRGNQPQHF,TGTGCCAGTGGGTCCCGCAGGGGTAATCAGCCCCAGCATTTT
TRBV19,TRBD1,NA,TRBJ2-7,CASSIGQGAYEQYF,TGTGCCAGTAGTATTGGACAGGGGGCCTACGAGCAGTACTTC
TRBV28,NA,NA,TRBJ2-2,CASRTELGELFF,TGTGCCAGCAGGACAGAACTCGGGGAGCTGTTTTTT
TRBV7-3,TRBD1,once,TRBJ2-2,CASSLYGTGGNTGELFF,TGTGCCAGCAGCTTATACGGCACAGGGGGCAACACCGGGGAGCTGTTTTTT
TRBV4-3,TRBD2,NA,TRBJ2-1,CASSQETSGGHEQFF,TGCGCCAGCAGCCAAGAAACTAGCGGGGGGCACGAGCAGTTCTTC
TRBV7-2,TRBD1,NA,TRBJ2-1,CASSRTGGMYNEQFF,TGTGCCAGCAGCCGGACAGGGGGCATGTACAATGAGCAGTTCTTC
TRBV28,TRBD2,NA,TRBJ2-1,CASSPTPTSGSYNEQFF,TGTGCCAGCAGTCCAACACCGACTAGCGGGAGCTACAATGAGCAGTTCTTC
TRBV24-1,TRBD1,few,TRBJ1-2,CATSELDRGGYTF,TGTGCCACCAGTGAACTAGACAGGGGTGGCTACACCTTC
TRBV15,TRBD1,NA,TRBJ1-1,CATTLGQGETEAFF,TGTGCCACCACCCTAGGACAGGGAGAAACTGAAGCTTTCTTT
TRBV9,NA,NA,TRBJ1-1,CASSVGGAGMNTEAFF,TGTGCCAGCAGCGTAGGTGGGGCCGGCATGAACACTGAAGCTTTCTTT
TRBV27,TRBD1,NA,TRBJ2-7,CASSLGTGPYEQYF,TGTGCCAGCAGTTTAGGGACAGGGCCCTACGAGCAGTACTTC
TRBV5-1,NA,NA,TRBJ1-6,CASSLGQGVDSPLHF,TGCGCCAGCAGCTTGGGTCAAGGGGTTGATTCACCCCTCCACTTT
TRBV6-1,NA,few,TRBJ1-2,CASSGESSAANYGYTF,TGTGCCAGCAGTGGTGAAAGTTCGGCGGCTAACTATGGCTACACCTTC
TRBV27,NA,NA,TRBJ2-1,CASSLATYNEQFF,TGTGCCAGCAGTTTAGCAACTTACAATGAGCAGTTCTTC
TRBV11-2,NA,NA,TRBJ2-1,CASSPSSSVADESYNEQFF,TGTGCCAGCAGTCCATCCAGCTCAGTAGCGGATGAATCCTACAATGAGCAGTTCTTC
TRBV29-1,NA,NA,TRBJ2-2,CSVEESLLGAGTGELFF,TGCAGCGTTGAAGAGTCCTTATTGGGGGCCGGGACCGGGGAGCTGTTTTTT
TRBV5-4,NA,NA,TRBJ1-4,CASSPAGGATNEKLFF,TGTGCCAGCAGCCCCGCCGGGGGTGCAACTAATGAAAAACTGTTTTTT
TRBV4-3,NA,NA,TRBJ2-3,CASSQDPVPASTDTQYF,TGCGCCAGCAGCCAAGATCCGGTCCCTGCTAGCACAGATACGCAGTATTTT
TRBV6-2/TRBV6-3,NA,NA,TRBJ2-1,CASSYRAPRDNEQFF,TGTGCCAGCAGTTACAGGGCGCCCAGGGACAATGAGCAGTTCTTC
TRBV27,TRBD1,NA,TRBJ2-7,CASSFSTGELTYEQYF,TGTGCCAGCAGTTTTTCAACAGGGGAGTTGACCTACGAGCAGTACTTC
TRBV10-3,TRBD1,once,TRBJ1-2,CAISEQGAMDYGYTF,TGTGCCATCAGTGAACAGGGGGCAATGGACTATGGCTACACCTTC
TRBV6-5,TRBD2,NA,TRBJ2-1,CASSYTSGSYNEQFF,TGTGCCAGCAGTTACACTAGCGGGAGCTACAATGAGCAGTTCTTC
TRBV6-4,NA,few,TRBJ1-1,CASSDSGGGKTEAFF,TGTGCCAGCAGTGACTCGGGAGGGGGAAAGACTGAAGCTTTCTTT
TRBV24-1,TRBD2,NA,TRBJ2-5,CATKYSSGRVGARGETQYF,TGTGCCACCAAGTACTCTAGCGGGAGGGTTGGGGCCCGCGGAGAGACCCAGTACTTC
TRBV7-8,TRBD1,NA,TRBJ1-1,CASSQRQGEGTEAFF,TGTGCCAGCAGCCAGAGACAGGGGGAGGGCACTGAAGCTTTCTTT